Detailed here is one T cell receptor (beta chain). No antigen is known for it. The record originates from a study of blood T cells in healthy people across ages. At the level of the study: T cells yielded about one barcoded beta molecule per two cells through template switching. Findings and limits, study-wide: Expanded clonotype shifts may have been confounded, as the donors had an unknown CMV status. In older individuals, TCR beta diversity per million T cells was lower, falling roughly linearly with age.

There were healthy Caucasian individuals from Russia, aged roughly 6 to 100, serving as donors. Combining a sample-barcoded 5' primer with a J-beta primer mix, a second PCR ran for roughly 7 to 12 cycles. TCRdb redid the calling of the 5' RACE reads with MiXCR, one entry per CDR3 protein. The sample holds 1,500,000 or so distinct CDR3 sequences, 35% to 45% seen once. Trimming at V came to 5 bases and at J to 0 bases, leaving 12 bases not matched to a gene. This CDR3 region has 17 residues. The sequence derives from a woman under 30 in good health. The chain combines TRBV12-3 or TRBV12-4 with TRBJ1-1, with 7 bases identical to TRBD1. The sequenced sample consisted of blood. CDR3 in amino acids: CASSADNRGFMNTEAFF. As DNA, the CDR3 is TGTGCCAGCAGTGCAGACAACAGGGGTTTCATGAACACTGAAGCTTTCTTT.